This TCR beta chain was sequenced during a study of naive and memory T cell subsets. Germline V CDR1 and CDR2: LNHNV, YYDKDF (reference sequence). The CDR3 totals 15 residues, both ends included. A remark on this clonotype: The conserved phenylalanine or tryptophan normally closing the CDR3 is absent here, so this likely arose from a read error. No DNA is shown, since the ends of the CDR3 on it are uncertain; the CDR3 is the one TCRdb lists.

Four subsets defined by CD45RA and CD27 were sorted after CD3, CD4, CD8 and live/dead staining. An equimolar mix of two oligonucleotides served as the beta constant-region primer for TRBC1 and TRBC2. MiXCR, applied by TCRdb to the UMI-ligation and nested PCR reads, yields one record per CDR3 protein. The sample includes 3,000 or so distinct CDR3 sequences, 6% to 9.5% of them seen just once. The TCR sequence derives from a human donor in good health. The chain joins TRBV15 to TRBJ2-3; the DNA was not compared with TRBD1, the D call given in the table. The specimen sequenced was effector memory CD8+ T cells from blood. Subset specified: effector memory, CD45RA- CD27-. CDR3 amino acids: CATSRATGGADTQEG.